A selection of T cell receptor beta chains follows, all from one sample in a study of blood T cell repertoires in COVID-19. Repertoires were generated with immunoSEQ multiplex PCR, while TCRdb's copy carries only in-frame clones and drops some. The sample has roughly 120,000 clones, 70% to 85% seen once. The sequenced sample was peripheral blood. The source of these receptors is a man aged 50-60 years with acute or convalescent COVID-19. CDR3s include the opening cysteine and the closing phenylalanine or tryptophan. Fields, in order: V gene, J gene, CDR3 protein.

TRBV25-1,TRBJ1-2,CASSPTGEQALYGYTF
TRBV28,TRBJ2-7,CASSHYEQYF
TRBV11-3,TRBJ1-6,CASSLETDSPLHF
TRBV12-3/TRBV12-4,TRBJ2-7,CASSFTAGSEQYF
TRBV5-1,TRBJ1-3,CASSLQGTSGNTIYF
TRBV19,TRBJ2-1,CASTLGGTGGYNEQFF
TRBV18,TRBJ1-4,CASSPQGTNEKLFF
TRBV11-2,TRBJ2-7,CASSLAGGSSYEQYF
TRBV9,TRBJ1-2,CASSPQTGERVNYGYTF
TRBV27,TRBJ2-7,CASSFGGISRSEQYF
TRBV18,TRBJ2-7,CASSPERLAGNYEQYF
TRBV5-1,TRBJ1-2,CASSSGQGTNYGYTF
TRBV19,TRBJ2-7,CASSIRQGGGRSYEQYF
TRBV11-2,TRBJ1-2,CASRQPGQISYGYTF
TRBV4-2,TRBJ1-3,CASSLGTGQGNTIYF
TRBV5-4,TRBJ2-7,CASSLPVGEQYF
TRBV19,TRBJ1-6,CASHTGNSPLHF
TRBV9,TRBJ2-3,CASSNRTSGGFGTDTQYF
TRBV20-1,TRBJ2-3,CSASKNSGTSTDTQYF
TRBV9,TRBJ2-3,CASSVGRDRVTDTQYF
TRBV4-1,TRBJ2-7,CASSQRAGFTYEQYF
TRBV19,TRBJ2-5,CASSTRTSGSGETQYF
TRBV2,TRBJ1-4,CASTRGLEKLFF
TRBV5-8,TRBJ1-5,CASSLGGGSQPQHF
TRBV19,TRBJ1-6,CASTETGANSPLHF
TRBV5-1,TRBJ2-7,CASSLATTYEQYF
TRBV11-2,TRBJ2-7,CASSLAARTYEQYF
TRBV12-5,TRBJ2-7,CASAPGTGYFYEQYF
TRBV4-1,TRBJ1-2,CASSHGGGINGYTF
TRBV6-6,TRBJ1-2,CASSDRTGRGGYTF
TRBV7-2,TRBJ1-3,CASSPRPGASSGNTIYF
TRBV7-8,TRBJ2-7,CACGQGLYEQYF
TRBV25-1,TRBJ1-3,CASSRTGVGNTIYF
TRBV7-9,TRBJ2-1,CASSLLAGGYNEQFF
TRBV7-9,TRBJ1-2,CASSPIDRERANYGYTF
TRBV29-1,TRBJ1-2,CSVGGGHRGYTF
TRBV2,TRBJ1-5,CASRGGTGGNQPQHF
TRBV9,TRBJ2-2,CASSITGGVHTGELFF
TRBV5-1,TRBJ1-1,CASSPPQANTEAFF
TRBV18,TRBJ2-1,CASSLAGRDYNEQFF
TRBV6-5,TRBJ1-1,CASSRGQMGLAFF
TRBV5-1,TRBJ2-2,CASSFAGTSGGGGELFF
TRBV7-2,TRBJ1-3,CASSLAVQGEGNTIYF
TRBV28,TRBJ2-1,CASQGTDRAYNEQFF
TRBV6-6,TRBJ1-1,CASSYVSTEAFF
TRBV7-8,TRBJ1-3,CASSLQNTIYF
TRBV29-1,TRBJ1-3,CSVEGQSGNTIYF
TRBV2,TRBJ2-5,CASSESGGGETQYF
TRBV6-6,TRBJ2-5,CASSYGGQETQYF
TRBV5-8,TRBJ1-6,CASSRRTGSSSPLHF
TRBV6-5,TRBJ2-3,CASSYGQGKTDTQYF
TRBV5-1,TRBJ1-5,CASSLGPGGINQPQHF
TRBV18,TRBJ2-1,CASSQTRGNEQFF
TRBV19,TRBJ1-4,CASSPPRGTNEKLFF
TRBV7-9,TRBJ1-4,CASSSTGGREKLFF
TRBV7-9,TRBJ1-1,CASSSYRGPAEAFF